One sample yielded the 19 T cell receptor beta chains listed below, sequenced in a study of control samples from healthy donors and cancer patients. Clones were read by immunoSEQ multiplex PCR, and TCRdb kept only the in-frame ones, dropping some. Here the sample table reports under 200,000 clones. The sequenced sample was blood. The receptors here all came from a woman in her 30s in good health.

This chain links TRBV28 with TRBJ1-1; 7 positions agree with TRBD1. CDR1 and CDR2 from the germline V gene are MDHEN and SYDVKM. V lost 3 bases, J lost 5 bases, and 6 bases stayed unmatched. There are 14 residues in the CDR3. The CDR3 region has the DNA TGTGCCAGCAGTTTGGGCAGGGGGTGGACTGAAGCTTTCTTT. As protein: CASSLGRGWTEAFF.

The rearrangement uses TRBV28 and TRBJ1-5, with TRBD1 matching 9 bases. This CDR3 is 15 amino acids long. The V gene end was trimmed by 7 bases and the J gene end by 2 bases; junction bases not matched to a gene: 6. Germline CDR1 is MDHEN and CDR2 is SYDVKM. The CDR3 DNA follows: TGTGCCAGCAAAGAGACAGGGGGTGGCAATCAGCCCCAGCATTTT. This gives the protein CASKETGGGNQPQHF.

On this clone itself: Distinct nucleotide sequences in the sample also encode this CDR3. The chain has TRBV28 and TRBJ1-5; possible D gene TRBD1, 6 bases. The V and J ends lost 7 bases and 7 bases respectively, with 11 bases between them. Germline lookup yields CDR1 MDHEN and CDR2 SYDVKM. The CDR3 is 12 amino acids. The CDR3 DNA follows: TGTGCCAGCAAGGGGGGCGGGCAGCCCCAGCATTTT. Its translation is CASKGGGQPQHF.

This chain uses TRBV7-2 with TRBJ1-5, with D perhaps TRBD1 (6 bases). Trimming took off 1 base at V and 9 bases at J, with 16 bases between the two ends. CDR1 is SGHTA, CDR2 FQGNSA, per germline. The CDR3 loop spans 15 amino acids. CDR3 amino acids: CASSLGAQGLRPQHF. In DNA, the CDR3 is TGTGCCAGCAGCTTAGGGGCACAGGGCCTGAGGCCCCAGCATTTT.

The rearrangement uses TRBV5-1 and TRBJ2-5, with D unclear. The CDR3 runs to 18 residues. V was trimmed by 4 bases and J by 0 bases, leaving 22 bases between them. Germline CDR1 reads SGHRS; CDR2 reads YFSETQ. CDR3 sequence (DNA): TGCGCCAGCAGCCTCGGTAGGGAAGTGTCCCGAAACCAAGAGACCCAGTACTTC. As protein: CASSLGREVSRNQETQYF.

The V and J genes are TRBV27 and TRBJ2-2; D not certain. V was cut by 3 bases and J by 1 base, with 6 bases left in between. Germline V CDR1 and CDR2: MNHEY, SMNVEV (reference sequence). The CDR3 is 14 amino acids. In DNA form, the CDR3 reads TGTGCCAGCAGTTTTTCGAAGAACACCGGGGAGCTGTTTTTT. Translated, it gives CASSFSKNTGELFF.

The gene calls are TRBV7-9 and TRBJ1-1, with no clear D. The germline V gene encodes CDR1 SEHNR and CDR2 FQNEAQ (reference sequence). This CDR3 is 15 amino acids long. V was clipped by 2 bases and J by 1 base, with 11 bases between them. CDR3 amino acids: CASSLNTGPNTEAFF. DNA for the CDR3: TGTGCCAGCAGCTTAAACACGGGCCCGAACACTGAAGCTTTCTTT.

The chain carries TRBV7-9 and TRBJ1-4; D remains ambiguous. Trimming removed 1 base from V and 17 bases from J, with 14 bases in between. Germline V gene data show CDR1 as SEHNR and CDR2 as FQNEAQ (reference sequence). The CDR3 totals 12 residues. The CDR3 nucleotides read TGTGCCAGCAGCTTAGATTACCGGACGGTATTTTTT. Protein sequence: CASSLDYRTVFF.

This chain connects TRBV6-2 or TRBV6-3 to TRBJ2-7; D could derive from TRBD1 or TRBD2 (5 bases each). The CDR3 sequence is 15 residues long. Germline V lookup: CDR1 MNHEY, CDR2 SVGEGT. V gave up 4 bases and J gave up 0 bases, with 13 bases separating them. CDR3 amino acids: CASSLIGGFSYEQYF. The CDR3 DNA is TGTGCCAGCAGTTTAATTGGGGGATTCTCCTACGAGCAGTACTTC.

The rearrangement uses TRBV2 and TRBJ2-3; 9 positions match TRBD2. Germline loops: CDR1 SNHLY, CDR2 FYNNEI. The CDR3 contains 14 residues. With V trimmed by 9 bases and J by 5 bases, 9 bases remained unmatched. CDR3 coding DNA: TGTGCCAGTGGGACTAGCCCCCGGTTAGATACGCAGTATTTT. The encoded protein is CASGTSPRLDTQYF.

J is TRBJ1-1 and V is TRBV2; D unresolved. The CDR3 loop spans 12 amino acids. Per germline, CDR1 SNHLY and CDR2 FYNNEI. Trimming removed 4 bases at V and 8 bases at J, with 11 bases between. CDR3 DNA sequence: TGTGCCAGCAGTGGGGCCACGGGGGAAGCTTTCTTT. It specifies CASSGATGEAFF.

The chain couples TRBV7-2 to TRBJ2-2; D possibly corresponds to TRBD2 (5 bases). V lost 5 bases to trimming and J lost 1 base, with 11 bases between them. Germline V gene lookup returns CDR1 SGHTA and CDR2 FQGNSA. The CDR3 sequence is 15 residues long. For the CDR3, the DNA is TGTGCCAGCAGCAGAGAAGGAGGGAACACCGGGGAGCTGTTTTTT. Translating gives CASSREGGNTGELFF. Filled out from reference TRBV7-2 and TRBJ2-2, the complete variable domain reads GAGVSQSPSNKVTEKGKDVELRCDPISGHTALYWYRQSLGQGLEFLIYFQGNSAPDKSGLPSDRFSAERTGGSVSTLTIQRTQQEDSAVYLCASSREGGNTGELFFGEGSRLTVL.

This chain links TRBV20-1 with TRBJ1-2; 7 bases are shared with TRBD1. The CDR3 is made up of 10 amino acids. J gave up 14 bases and V 1 base, and 4 bases lay outside the gene matches. Germline values: CDR1 DFQATT, CDR2 SNEGSKA (reference sequence). The CDR3 DNA sequence: TGCAGTGCTAGAGCTTCGGGACAGACCTTC. Translated: CSARASGQTF.

V usage is TRBV24-1 and J usage is TRBJ2-3; 8 nucleotides align to TRBD1. The CDR3 has 15 residues. Losses at the gene ends were 7 bases for V and 1 base for J; bases not matched to a gene: 6. Germline V CDR1 and CDR2: KGHDR, SFDVKD. As DNA, the CDR3 is TGTGCCACCAGCTGGCCGGGACAGGGCACAGATACGCAGTATTTT. It encodes CATSWPGQGTDTQYF.

V is TRBV5-1 and J is TRBJ1-2; the match to TRBD1 covers 10 bases. CDR1 is SGHRS and CDR2 is YFSETQ in the germline V gene. This CDR3 spans 14 amino acids. Germline trimming cut 3 bases from V and 3 bases from J; bases unmatched to any gene: 2. The CDR3 coding sequence is TGCGCCAGCAGCTCCGGGACAGGGGACTATGGCTACACCTTC. This translates into CASSSGTGDYGYTF.

The chain links TRBV13 to TRBJ1-1; D is undetermined. Trimming stripped 6 bases from V and 1 base from J, with 12 bases between. The CDR3 extends over 14 amino acids. Per the germline V gene, CDR1 is PRHDT and CDR2 is FYEKMQ (reference sequence). The CDR3: CASSSPPGNTEAFF. The CDR3 coding sequence is TGTGCCAGCAGTTCTCCCCCCGGGAACACTGAAGCTTTCTTT.

This chain connects TRBV6-2 or TRBV6-3 to TRBJ1-2; 8 bases map to TRBD1. CDR3 length: 17 residues. Germline V gives CDR1 MNHEY, CDR2 SVGEGT. Trimming took 4 bases from V and 1 from J; bases not matched to a gene: 11. CDR3 in amino acids: CASSSSWTGINNYGYTF. The CDR3 nucleotides read TGTGCCAGCAGTTCCTCCTGGACAGGGATCAATAACTATGGCTACACCTTC.

V usage is TRBV9 and J usage is TRBJ2-3; 13 bases map to TRBD2. Trimming cost V 3 bases and J 9 bases; bases outside gene matches: 7. Germline V lookup: CDR1 SGDLS, CDR2 YYNGEE. The CDR3 has 15 amino acids. The CDR3 loop is CASSAALAGGETQYF. In DNA form, the CDR3 reads TGTGCCAGCAGCGCGGCACTAGCGGGGGGGGAAACGCAGTATTTT.

The rearrangement uses TRBV6-5 and TRBJ2-2; 11 bases match TRBD1. The V and J ends lost 2 bases and 7 bases, in that order; junction bases with no gene match: 3. This CDR3 contains 15 residues. CDR1 is MNHEY, CDR2 SVGAGI, per germline. CDR3 sequence (DNA): TGTGCCAGCAGTTACGGGACAGGGGGTCGCGGGGAGCTGTTTTTT. This encodes CASSYGTGGRGELFF.